A single T cell receptor beta chain is shown here with its context. The target antigen is unknown. Treatment reported: about 20 received Ad26.COV2.S at low or high dose, single or two shots; about 5 received placebo; per-sample allocation not given. Specimen acquisition occurred on day 63 following the initial vaccine or placebo injection. This entry comes from a study of Ad26.COV2.S vaccination and SARS-CoV-2 variants. Study-level background: Intramuscular Ad26.COV2.S doses were given once or twice, 56 days apart.

The CDR3 has 19 amino acids. Sequencing used immunoSEQ multiplex PCR; TCRdb keeps in-frame clones, though not all of them. Among around 450,000 clones listed, around 89% were seen once. Study-level points and caveats: There was reportedly substantial breadth in spike-specific CD8+ and CD4+ T cell responses after vaccination. Overall T cell responses may have been underestimated by the analyses of TCR breadth and depth.

V usage is TRBV21-1 and J usage is TRBJ2-1; the table gives TRBD2 as D, unverified against the DNA. TRBV21-1 represents a pseudogene. The sequence derives from a person between 18 and 60 years old who received the Ad26.COV2.S COVID-19 vaccine or a placebo. Specimen: peripheral blood, collected in a trial of Ad26.COV2.S vaccine versus placebo. The CDR3 coding sequence is TGTGCCAGCAGCAACGGGACTAGAAAAGGCGTAAGCTCCTACAATGAGCAGTTCTTC. Translation gives CASSNGTRKGVSSYNEQFF.